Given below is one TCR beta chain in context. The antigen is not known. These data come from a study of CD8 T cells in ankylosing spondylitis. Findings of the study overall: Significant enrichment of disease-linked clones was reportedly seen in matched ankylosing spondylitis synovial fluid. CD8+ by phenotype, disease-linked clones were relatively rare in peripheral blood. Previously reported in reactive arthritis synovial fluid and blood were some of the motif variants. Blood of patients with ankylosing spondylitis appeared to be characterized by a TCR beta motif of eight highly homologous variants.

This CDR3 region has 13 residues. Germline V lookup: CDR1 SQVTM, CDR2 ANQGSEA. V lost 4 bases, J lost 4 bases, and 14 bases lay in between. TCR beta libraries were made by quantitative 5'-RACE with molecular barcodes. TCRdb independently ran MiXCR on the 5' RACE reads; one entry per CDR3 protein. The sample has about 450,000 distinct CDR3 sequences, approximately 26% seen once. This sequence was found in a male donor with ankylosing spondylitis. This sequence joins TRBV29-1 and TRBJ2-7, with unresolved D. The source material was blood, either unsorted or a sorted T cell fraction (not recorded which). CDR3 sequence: CSVARSAGYEQYF. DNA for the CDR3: TGCAGCGTTGCTAGGTCCGCTGGTTACGAGCAGTACTTC.